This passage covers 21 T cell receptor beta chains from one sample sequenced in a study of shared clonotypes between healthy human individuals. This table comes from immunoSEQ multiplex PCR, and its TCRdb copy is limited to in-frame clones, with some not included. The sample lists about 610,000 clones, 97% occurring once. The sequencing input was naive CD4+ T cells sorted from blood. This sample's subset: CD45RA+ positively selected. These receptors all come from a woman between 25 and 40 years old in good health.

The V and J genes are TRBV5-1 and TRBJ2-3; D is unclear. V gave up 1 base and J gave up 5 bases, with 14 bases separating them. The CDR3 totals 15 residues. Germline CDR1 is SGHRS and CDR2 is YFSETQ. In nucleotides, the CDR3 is TGCGCCAGCAGCTTGTACGGGCGTAGTCTAGATACGCAGTATTTT. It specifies CASSLYGRSLDTQYF.

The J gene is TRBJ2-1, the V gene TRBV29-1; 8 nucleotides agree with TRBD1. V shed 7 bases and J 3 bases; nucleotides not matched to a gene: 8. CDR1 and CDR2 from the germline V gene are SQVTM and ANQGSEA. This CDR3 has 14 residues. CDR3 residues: CSARQGADYNEQFF. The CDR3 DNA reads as TGCAGCGCCCGCCAGGGGGCGGACTACAATGAGCAGTTCTTC.

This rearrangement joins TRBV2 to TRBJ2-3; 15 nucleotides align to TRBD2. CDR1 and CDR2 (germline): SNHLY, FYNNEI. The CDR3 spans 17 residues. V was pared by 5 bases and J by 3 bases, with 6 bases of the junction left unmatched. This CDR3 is CASSFGTSGRSTDTQYF. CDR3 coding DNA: TGTGCCAGCAGTTTTGGGACTAGCGGGAGGTCAACAGATACGCAGTATTTT. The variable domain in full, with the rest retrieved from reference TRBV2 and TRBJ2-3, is EPEVTQTPSHQVTQMGQEVILRCVPISNHLYFYWYRQILGQKVEFLVSFYNNEISEKSEIFDDQFSVERPDGSNFTLKIRSTKLEDSAMYFCASSFGTSGRSTDTQYFGPGTRLTVL.

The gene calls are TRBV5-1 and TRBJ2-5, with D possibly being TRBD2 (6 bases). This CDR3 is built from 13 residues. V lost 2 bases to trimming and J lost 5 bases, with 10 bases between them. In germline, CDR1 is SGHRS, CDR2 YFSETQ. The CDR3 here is CASSFGRTETQYF. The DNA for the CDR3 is TGCGCCAGCAGCTTTGGGAGGACGGAGACCCAGTACTTC.

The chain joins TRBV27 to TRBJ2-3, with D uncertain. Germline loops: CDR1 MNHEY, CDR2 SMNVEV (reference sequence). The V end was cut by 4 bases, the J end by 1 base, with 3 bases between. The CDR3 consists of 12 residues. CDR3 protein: CASSSRTDTQYF. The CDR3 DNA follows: TGTGCCAGCAGTTCCCGCACAGATACGCAGTATTTT.

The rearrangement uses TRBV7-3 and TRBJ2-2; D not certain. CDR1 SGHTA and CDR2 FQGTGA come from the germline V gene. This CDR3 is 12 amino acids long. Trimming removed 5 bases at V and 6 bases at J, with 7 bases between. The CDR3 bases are TGTGCCAGCAGCCTTAACGCCGGGGAGCTGTTTTTT. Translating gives CASSLNAGELFF.

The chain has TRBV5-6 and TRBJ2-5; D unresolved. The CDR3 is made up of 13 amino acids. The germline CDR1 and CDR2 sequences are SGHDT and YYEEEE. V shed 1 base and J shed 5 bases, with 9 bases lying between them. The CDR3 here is CASSLFGDETQYF. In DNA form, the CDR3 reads TGTGCCAGCAGCTTGTTTGGAGACGAGACCCAGTACTTC.

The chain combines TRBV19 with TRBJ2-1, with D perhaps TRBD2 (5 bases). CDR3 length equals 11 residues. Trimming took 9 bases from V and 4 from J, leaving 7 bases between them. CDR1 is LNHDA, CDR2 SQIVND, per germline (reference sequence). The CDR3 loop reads CASTRYNEQFF. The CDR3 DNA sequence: TGTGCCAGCACTAGGTACAATGAGCAGTTCTTC.

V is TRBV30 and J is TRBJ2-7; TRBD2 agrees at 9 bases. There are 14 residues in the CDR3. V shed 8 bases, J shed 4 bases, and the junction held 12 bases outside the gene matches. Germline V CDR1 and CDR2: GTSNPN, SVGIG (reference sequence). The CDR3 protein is CAGDSGSPPYEQYF. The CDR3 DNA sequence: TGTGCCGGGGATAGCGGGAGCCCCCCTTACGAGCAGTACTTC.

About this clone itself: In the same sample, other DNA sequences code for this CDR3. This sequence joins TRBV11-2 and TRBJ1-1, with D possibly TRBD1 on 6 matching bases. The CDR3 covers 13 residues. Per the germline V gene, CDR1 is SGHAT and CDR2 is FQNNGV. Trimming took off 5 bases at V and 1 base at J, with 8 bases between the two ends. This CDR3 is CASSRTENTEAFF. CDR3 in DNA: TGTGCCAGCAGCAGGACAGAGAACACTGAAGCTTTCTTT.

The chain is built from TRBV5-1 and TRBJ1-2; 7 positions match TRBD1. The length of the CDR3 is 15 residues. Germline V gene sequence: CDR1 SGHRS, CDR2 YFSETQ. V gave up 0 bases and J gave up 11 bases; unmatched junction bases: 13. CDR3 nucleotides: TGCGCCAGCAGCTTGGCGGGGACAGATACTATGAGGTACACCTTC. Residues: CASSLAGTDTMRYTF.

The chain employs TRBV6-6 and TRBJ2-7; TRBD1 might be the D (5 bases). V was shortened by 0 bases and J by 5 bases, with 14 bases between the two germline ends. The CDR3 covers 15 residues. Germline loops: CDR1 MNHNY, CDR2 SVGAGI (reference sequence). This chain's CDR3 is CASSYSGQLGNEQYF. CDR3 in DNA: TGTGCCAGCAGTTACTCGGGGCAATTGGGCAACGAGCAGTACTTC.

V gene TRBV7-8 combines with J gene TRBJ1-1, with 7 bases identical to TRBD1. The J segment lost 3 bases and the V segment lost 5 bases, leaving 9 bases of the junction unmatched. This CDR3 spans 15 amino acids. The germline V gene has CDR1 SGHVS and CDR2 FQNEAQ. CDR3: CASSKTGDWYTEAFF. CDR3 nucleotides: TGTGCCAGCAGCAAAACAGGGGATTGGTACACTGAAGCTTTCTTT.

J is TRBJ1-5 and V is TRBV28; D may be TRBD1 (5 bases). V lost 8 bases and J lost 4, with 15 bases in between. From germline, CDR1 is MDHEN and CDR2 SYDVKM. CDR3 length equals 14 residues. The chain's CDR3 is CASRWGRWNQPQHF. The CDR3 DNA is TGTGCCAGCCGCTGGGGCAGGTGGAATCAGCCCCAGCATTTT.

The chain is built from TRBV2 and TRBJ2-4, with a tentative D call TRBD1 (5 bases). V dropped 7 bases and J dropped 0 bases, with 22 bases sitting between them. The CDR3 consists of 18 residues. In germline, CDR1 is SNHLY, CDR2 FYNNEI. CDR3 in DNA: TGTGCCAGCAAGAAAAGGGGTTGGGAAGCAGTAGCCAAAAACATTCAGTACTTC. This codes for CASKKRGWEAVAKNIQYF. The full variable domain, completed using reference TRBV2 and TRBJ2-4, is EPEVTQTPSHQVTQMGQEVILRCVPISNHLYFYWYRQILGQKVEFLVSFYNNEISEKSEIFDDQFSVERPDGSNFTLKIRSTKLEDSAMYFCASKKRGWEAVAKNIQYFGAGTRLSVL.

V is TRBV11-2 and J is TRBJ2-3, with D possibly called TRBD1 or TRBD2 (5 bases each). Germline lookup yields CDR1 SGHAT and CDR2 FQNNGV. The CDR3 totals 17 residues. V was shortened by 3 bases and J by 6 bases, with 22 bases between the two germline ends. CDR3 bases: TGTGCCAGCAGCTTTCGTGGGAGAGAGGGGCCAACCGATACGCAGTATTTT. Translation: CASSFRGREGPTDTQYF.

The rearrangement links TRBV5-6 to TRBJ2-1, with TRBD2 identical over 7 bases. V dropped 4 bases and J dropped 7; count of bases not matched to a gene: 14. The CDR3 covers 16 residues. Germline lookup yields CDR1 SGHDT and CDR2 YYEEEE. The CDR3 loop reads CASSQKAGTRWNEQFF. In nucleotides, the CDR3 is TGTGCCAGCAGCCAAAAAGCGGGAACCAGGTGGAATGAGCAGTTCTTC.

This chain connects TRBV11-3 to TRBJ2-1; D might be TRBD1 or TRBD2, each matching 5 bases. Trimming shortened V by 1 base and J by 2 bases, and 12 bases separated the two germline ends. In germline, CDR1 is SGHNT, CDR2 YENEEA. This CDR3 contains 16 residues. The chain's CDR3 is CASSLVGAGPYNEQFF. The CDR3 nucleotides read TGTGCCAGCAGCTTAGTAGGGGCGGGCCCCTACAATGAGCAGTTCTTC.

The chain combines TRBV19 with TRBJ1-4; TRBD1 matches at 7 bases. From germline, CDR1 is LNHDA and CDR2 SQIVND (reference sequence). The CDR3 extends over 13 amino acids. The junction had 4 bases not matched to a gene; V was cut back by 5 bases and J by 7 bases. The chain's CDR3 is CASSPGQLEKLFF. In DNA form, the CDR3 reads TGTGCCAGTAGTCCGGGACAGCTTGAAAAACTGTTTTTT. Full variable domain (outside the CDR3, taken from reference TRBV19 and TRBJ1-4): DGGITQSPKYLFRKEGQNVTLSCEQNLNHDAMYWYRQDPGQGLRLIYYSQIVNDFQKGDIAEGYSVSREKKESFPLTVTSAQKNPTAFYLCASSPGQLEKLFFGSGTQLSVL.

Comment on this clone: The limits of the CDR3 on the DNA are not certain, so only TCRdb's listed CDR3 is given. CDR3 sequence: CASSSSTSGREETQYF. The genes are TRBV2 and TRBJ2-5; no check of the table's D call, TRBD2, against the DNA was made. CDR1 SNHLY and CDR2 FYNNEI come from the germline V gene. The CDR3 is 16 amino acids long, termini counted.

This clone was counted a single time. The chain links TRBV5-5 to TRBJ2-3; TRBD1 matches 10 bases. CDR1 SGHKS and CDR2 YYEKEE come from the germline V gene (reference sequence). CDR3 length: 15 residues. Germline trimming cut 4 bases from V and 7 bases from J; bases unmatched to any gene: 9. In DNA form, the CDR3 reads TGTGCCAGCAGCCTGACCGGGACAGGGGTAAATACGCAGTATTTT. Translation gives CASSLTGTGVNTQYF.